This TCR beta chain is drawn from a study of cytomegalovirus exposure and HLA in healthy donors. Germline V gene lookup returns CDR1 SGHDT and CDR2 YYEEEE. This CDR3 comprises 17 residues. V gave up 5 bases and J gave up 2 bases; unmatched junction bases: 14. Produced via immunoSEQ multiplex PCR; TCRdb's table is partial and in-frame only. Of some 83,000 clones listed, around 94% are singletons. The TCR comes from a woman younger than 35 in good health and CMV-seronegative. The rearrangement joins TRBV5-6 to TRBJ1-2, with 8 bases aligning to TRBD1. The sequenced sample was PBMCs. The CDR3 spells CASRPSFRGQENYGYTF. The CDR3 bases are TGTGCCAGCAGACCGTCCTTCAGGGGGCAGGAGAACTATGGCTACACCTTC. The full variable domain, its missing parts supplied by reference TRBV5-6 and TRBJ1-2, is DAGVTQSPTHLIKTRGQQVTLRCSPKSGHDTVSWYQQALGQGPQFIFQYYEEEERQRGNFPDRFSGHQFPNYSSELNVNALLLGDSALYLCASRPSFRGQENYGYTFGSGTRLTVV.